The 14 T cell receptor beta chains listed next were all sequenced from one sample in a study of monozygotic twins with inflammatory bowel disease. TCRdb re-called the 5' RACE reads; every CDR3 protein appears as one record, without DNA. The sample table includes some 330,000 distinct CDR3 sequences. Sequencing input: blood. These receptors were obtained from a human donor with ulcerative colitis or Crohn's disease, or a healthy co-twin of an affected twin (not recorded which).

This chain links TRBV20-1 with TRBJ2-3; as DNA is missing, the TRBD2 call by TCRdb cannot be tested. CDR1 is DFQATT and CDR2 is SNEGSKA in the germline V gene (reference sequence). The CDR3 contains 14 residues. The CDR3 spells CSALKEGLLDTQYF.

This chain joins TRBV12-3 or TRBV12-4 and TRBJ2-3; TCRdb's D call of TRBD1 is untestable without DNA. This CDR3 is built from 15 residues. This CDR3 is CASSSFTGFSYTQYF.

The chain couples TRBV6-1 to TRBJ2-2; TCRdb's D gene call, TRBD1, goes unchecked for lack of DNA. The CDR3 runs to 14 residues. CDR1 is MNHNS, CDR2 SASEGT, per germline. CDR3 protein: CASISTGGTGELFF.

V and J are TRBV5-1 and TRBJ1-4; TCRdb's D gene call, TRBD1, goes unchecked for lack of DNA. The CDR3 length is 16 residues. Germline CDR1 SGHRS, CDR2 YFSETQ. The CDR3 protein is CASSPTGSATNEKLFF.

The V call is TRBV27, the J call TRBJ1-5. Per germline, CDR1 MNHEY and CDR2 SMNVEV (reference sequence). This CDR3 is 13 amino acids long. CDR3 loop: CASSFERNQPQHF.

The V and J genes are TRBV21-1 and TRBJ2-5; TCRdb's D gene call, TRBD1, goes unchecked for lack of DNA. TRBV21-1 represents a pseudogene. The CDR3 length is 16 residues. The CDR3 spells CASSLPGQTGYETQYF.

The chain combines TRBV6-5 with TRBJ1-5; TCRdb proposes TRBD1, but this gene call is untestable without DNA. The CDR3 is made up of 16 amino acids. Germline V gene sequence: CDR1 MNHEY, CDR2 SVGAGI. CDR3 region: CASRPRTGGIGQPQHF.

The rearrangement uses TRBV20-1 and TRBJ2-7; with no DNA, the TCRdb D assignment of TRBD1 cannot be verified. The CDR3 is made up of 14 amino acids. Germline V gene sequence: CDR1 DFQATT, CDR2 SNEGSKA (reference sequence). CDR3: CSAPDREWTYEQYF.

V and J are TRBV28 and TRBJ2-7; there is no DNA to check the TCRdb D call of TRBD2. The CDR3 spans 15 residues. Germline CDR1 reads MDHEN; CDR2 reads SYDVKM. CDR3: CASTLRLAADGEQYF.

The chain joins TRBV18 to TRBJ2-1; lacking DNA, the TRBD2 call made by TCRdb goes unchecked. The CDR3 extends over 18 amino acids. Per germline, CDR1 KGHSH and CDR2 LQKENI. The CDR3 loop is CASSPRPTLAGGVNEQFF.

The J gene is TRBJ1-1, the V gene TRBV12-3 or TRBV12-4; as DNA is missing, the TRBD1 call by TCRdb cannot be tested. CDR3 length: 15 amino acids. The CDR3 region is CASSPRQGVGTEAFF.

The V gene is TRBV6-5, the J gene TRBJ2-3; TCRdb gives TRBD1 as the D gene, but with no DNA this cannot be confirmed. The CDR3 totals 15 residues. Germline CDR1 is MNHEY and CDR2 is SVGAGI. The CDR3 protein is CASSYRWGWTDTQYF.

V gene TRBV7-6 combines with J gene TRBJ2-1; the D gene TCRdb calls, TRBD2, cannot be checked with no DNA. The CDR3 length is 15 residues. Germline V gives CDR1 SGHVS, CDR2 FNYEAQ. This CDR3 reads CASSLPGTSLNEQFF.

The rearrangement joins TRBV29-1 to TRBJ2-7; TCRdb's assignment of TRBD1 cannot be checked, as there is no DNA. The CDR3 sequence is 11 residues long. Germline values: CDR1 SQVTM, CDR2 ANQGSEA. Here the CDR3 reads CSVQGSYEQYF.